This TCR beta chain derives from a study of OX40 agonist ivuxolimab in advanced cancers. In the study overall: Patient treatment consisted of intravenous ivuxolimab administration every 2 weeks at 0.01 to 10 mg/kg.

Patients with autoimmune history or systemic immunosuppression were excluded. Sequenced by immunoSEQ multiplex PCR; TCRdb stores in-frame clones only, minus some. The data show 65,000 to 75,000 clones, around 86% seen once. Per the germline V gene, CDR1 is LGHNA and CDR2 is YNFKEQ. V was trimmed by 1 base and J by 7 bases, leaving 19 bases between them. This CDR3 has 16 amino acids. The genes are TRBV4-2 and TRBJ1-2; D might be TRBD1 (5 bases). Sequences were derived from CD4+ or CD8+ T cells sorted from blood, sampled in a trial of the OX40 agonist ivuxolimab. This clonotype originated in an adult with an advanced solid tumor such as melanoma, head and neck, liver or kidney cancer. The CDR3 DNA is TGTGCCAGCAGCCAAGCCGGGACTGGGCCTAAGCCTGGCTACACCTTC. Protein product: CASSQAGTGPKPGYTF.